This entry concerns a single TCR beta chain. Its target is not known. This sample was included in a study of T cells in Graves' hyperthyroidism and ophthalmopathy. Amplification targeted TCR beta CDR3 regions from RNA transcripts. During a first-round RT-PCR of the TCR CDR3, the HTBI primer set was used. TCRdb re-analysed the multiplex PCR reads in MiXCR, keeping a single row per CDR3 protein. The sample lists around 490,000 distinct CDR3 sequences, about 20% occurring once. Disease lasting under 3 months, a NOSPECS grade of at least 4, and a Clinical Activity Score of at least 3 were features of the ophthalmopathy patients. Patients with uncontrolled infections, other autoimmune diseases, pregnancy or lactation were excluded. Whole-study findings and limits: Blood samples included most of the expanded thyroid clonotypes exceeding 0.001.

CDR3 length: 16 amino acids. V lost 2 bases and J lost 6; bases outside the gene matches: 9. Germline assignment: CDR1 MGHRA and CDR2 YSYEKL. This sequence was found in a man aged 35-49 years with Graves' ophthalmopathy. Sequences were obtained from blood. The chain has TRBV4-1 and TRBJ1-1; 10 nucleotides align to TRBD1. The CDR3 bases are TGCGCCAGCAGCCAACCGGGACAGGGGCTAATTTCTGAAGCTTTCTTT. Protein: CASSQPGQGLISEAFF.